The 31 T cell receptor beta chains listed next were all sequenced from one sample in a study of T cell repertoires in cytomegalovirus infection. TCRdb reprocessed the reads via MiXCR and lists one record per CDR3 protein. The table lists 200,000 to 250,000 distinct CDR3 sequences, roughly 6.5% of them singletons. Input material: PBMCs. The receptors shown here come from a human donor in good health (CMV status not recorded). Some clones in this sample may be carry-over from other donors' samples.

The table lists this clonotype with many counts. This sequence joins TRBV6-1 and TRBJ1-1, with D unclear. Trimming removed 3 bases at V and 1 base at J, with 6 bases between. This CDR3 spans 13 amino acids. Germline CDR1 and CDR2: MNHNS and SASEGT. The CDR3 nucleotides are TGTGCCAGCAGTGACGGAAGGAACACTGAAGCTTTCTTT. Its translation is CASSDGRNTEAFF.

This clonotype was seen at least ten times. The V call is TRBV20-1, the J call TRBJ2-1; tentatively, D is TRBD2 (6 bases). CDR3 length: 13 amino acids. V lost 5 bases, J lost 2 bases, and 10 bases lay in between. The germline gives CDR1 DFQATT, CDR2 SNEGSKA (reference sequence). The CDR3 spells CSAGRLAYNEQFF. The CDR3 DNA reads TGCAGTGCTGGAAGACTAGCCTACAATGAGCAGTTCTTC.

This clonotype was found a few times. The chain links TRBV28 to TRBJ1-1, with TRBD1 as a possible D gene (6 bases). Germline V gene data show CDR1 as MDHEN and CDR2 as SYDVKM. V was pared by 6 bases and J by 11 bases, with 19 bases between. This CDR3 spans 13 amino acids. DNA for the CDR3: TGTGCCAGCAGCCCCGGGACACCAGTTCTTGCTTTCTTT. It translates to CASSPGTPVLAFF.

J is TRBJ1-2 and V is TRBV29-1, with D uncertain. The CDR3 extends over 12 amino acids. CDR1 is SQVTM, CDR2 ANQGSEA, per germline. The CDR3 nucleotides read TGCTCCCTAACCGTAAACGCCTATGGCTACACCTTC. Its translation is CSLTVNAYGYTF.

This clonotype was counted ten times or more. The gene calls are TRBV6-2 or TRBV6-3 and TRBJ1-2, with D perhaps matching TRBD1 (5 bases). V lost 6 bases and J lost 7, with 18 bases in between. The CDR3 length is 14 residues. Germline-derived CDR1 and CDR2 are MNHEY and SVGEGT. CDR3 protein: CASRMEGYGSGYTF. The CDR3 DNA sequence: TGTGCCAGCAGAATGGAGGGGTATGGCTCTGGCTACACCTTC.

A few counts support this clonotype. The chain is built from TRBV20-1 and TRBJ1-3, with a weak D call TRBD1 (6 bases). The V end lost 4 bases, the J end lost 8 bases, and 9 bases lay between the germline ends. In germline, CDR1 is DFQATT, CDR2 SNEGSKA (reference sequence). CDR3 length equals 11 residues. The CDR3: CSANRVDTIYF. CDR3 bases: TGCAGTGCTAACAGGGTCGACACCATATATTTT.

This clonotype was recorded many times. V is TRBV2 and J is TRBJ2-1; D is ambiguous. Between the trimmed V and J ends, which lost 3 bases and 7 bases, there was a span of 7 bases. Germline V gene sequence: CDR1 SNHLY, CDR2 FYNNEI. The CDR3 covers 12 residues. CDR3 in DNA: TGTGCCAGCAGTGAGTCCGGGAATGAGCAGTTCTTC. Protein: CASSESGNEQFF.

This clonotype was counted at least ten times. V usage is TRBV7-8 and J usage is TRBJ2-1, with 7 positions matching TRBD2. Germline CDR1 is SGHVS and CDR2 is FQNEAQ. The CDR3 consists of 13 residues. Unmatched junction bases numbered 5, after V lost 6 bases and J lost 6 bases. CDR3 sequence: CASSHGLGNEQFF. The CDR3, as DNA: TGTGCCAGCAGTCACGGACTAGGCAATGAGCAGTTCTTC.

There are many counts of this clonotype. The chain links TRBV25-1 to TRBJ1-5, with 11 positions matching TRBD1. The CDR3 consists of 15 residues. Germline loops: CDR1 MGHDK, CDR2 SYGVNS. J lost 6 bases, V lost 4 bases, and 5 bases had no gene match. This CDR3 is CASSGTGGSAQPQHF. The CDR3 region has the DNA TGTGCCAGCAGTGGGACAGGGGGCTCGGCTCAGCCCCAGCATTTT.

The CDR3 protein is CASSLSQWKPQHF. In DNA form, the CDR3 reads TGTGCCAGCAGTTTATCCCAATGGAAGCCCCAGCATTTT. The chain carries TRBV28 and TRBJ1-5, with D uncertain. Deletions cut 1 base from V and 8 bases from J, with 9 bases between. This CDR3 region has 13 residues. Germline V lookup: CDR1 MDHEN, CDR2 SYDVKM.

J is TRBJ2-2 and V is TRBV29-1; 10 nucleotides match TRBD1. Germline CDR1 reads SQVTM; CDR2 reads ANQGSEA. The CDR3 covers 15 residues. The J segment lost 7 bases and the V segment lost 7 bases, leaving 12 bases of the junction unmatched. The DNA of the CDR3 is TGCAGCGCCACGGACCGGACAGGGGGTGACGGGGAGCTGTTTTTT. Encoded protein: CSATDRTGGDGELFF.

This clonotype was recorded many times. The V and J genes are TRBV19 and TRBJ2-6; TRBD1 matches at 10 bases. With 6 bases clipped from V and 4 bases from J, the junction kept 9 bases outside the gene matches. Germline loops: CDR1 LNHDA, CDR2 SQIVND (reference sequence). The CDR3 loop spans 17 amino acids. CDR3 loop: CASSLDRGDGGANVLTF. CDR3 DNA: TGTGCCAGTAGCCTGGACAGGGGGGACGGCGGGGCCAACGTCCTGACTTTC.

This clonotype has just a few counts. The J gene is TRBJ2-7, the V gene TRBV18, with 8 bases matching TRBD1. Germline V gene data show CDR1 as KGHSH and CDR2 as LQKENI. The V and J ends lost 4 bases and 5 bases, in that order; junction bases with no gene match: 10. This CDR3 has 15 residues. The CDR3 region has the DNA TGTGCCAGCTCACTCATGGACAGGGCAGCCGACGAGCAGTACTTC. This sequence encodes CASSLMDRAADEQYF.

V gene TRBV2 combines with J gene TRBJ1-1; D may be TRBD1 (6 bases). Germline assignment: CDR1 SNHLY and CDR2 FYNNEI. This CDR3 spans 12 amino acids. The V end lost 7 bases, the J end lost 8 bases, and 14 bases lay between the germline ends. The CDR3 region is CASTDQGPEAFF. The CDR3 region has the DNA TGTGCCAGCACCGACCAGGGGCCCGAAGCTTTCTTT.

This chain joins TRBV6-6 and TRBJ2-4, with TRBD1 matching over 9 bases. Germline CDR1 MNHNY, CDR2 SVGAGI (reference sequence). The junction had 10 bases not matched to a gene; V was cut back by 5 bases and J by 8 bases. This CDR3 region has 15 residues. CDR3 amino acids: CASSKRQGELDIQYF. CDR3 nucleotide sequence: TGTGCCAGCAGTAAGAGACAGGGGGAGTTGGACATTCAGTACTTC.

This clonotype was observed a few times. The CDR3 DNA follows: TGTGCCAGCAGTCGTCACCCGGGACCGGGGACCTACGAGCAGTACTTC. It yields the protein CASSRHPGPGTYEQYF. J is TRBJ2-7 and V is TRBV6-2 or TRBV6-3; the D gene could be TRBD1 or TRBD2 (5 bases each). The germline V and J ends were trimmed by 5 bases and 2 bases, with 19 bases remaining between them. The germline V gene has CDR1 MNHEY and CDR2 SVGEGT. CDR3 length: 16 amino acids.

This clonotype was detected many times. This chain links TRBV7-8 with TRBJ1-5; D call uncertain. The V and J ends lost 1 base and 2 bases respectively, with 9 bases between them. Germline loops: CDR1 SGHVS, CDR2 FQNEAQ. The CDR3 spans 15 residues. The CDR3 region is CASSLGVIGNQPQHF. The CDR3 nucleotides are TGTGCCAGCAGCTTAGGGGTGATAGGCAATCAGCCCCAGCATTTT.

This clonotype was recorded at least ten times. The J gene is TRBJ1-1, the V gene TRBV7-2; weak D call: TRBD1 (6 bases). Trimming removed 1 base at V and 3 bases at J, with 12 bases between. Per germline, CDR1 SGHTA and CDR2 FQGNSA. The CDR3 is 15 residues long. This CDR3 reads CASSLVSGVDTEAFF. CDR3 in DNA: TGTGCCAGCAGCTTAGTTTCAGGGGTGGACACTGAAGCTTTCTTT.

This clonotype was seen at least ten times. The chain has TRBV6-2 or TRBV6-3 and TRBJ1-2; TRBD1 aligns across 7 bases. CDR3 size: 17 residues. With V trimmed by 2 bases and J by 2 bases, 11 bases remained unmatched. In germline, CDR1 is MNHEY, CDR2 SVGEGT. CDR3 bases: TGTGCCAGCAGTTACCCCAAAAGACAGGGAATGAACTATGGCTACACCTTC. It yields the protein CASSYPKRQGMNYGYTF.

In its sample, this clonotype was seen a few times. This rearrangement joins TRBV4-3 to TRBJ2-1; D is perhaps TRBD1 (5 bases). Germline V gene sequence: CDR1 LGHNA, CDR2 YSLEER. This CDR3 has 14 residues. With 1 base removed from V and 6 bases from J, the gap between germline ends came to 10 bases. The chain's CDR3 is CASSQVSQGNEQFF. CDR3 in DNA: TGCGCCAGCAGCCAAGTCAGTCAGGGCAATGAGCAGTTCTTC.

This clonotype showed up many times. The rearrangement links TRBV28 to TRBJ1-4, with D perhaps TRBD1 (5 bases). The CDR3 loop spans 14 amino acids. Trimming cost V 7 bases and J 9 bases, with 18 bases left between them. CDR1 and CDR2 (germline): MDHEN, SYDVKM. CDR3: CASMRVAGSQKLFF. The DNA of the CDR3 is TGTGCCAGCATGCGGGTGGCAGGGAGTCAAAAACTGTTTTTT.

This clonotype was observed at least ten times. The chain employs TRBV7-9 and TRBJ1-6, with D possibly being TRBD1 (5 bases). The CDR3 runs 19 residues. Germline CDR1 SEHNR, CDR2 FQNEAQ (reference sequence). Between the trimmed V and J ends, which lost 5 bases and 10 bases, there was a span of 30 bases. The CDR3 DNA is TGTGCCAGCAGCCGGTATGCGGGGAATTCGGAGGGGTGGCGATCACCCCTCCACTTT. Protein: CASSRYAGNSEGWRSPLHF.

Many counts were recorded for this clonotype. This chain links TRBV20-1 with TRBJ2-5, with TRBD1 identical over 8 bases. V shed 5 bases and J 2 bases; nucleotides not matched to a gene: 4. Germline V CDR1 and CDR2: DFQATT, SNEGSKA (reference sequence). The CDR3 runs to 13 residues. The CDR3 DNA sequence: TGCAGTGCTCCTGGACAGGGACAAGAGACCCAGTACTTC. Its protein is CSAPGQGQETQYF.

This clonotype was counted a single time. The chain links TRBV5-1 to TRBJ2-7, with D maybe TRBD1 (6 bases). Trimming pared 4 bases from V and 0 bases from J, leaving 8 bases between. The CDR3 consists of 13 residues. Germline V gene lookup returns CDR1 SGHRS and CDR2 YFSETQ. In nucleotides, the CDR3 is TGCGCCAGCAGCCCGGGACACTCCTACGAGCAGTACTTC. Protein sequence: CASSPGHSYEQYF.

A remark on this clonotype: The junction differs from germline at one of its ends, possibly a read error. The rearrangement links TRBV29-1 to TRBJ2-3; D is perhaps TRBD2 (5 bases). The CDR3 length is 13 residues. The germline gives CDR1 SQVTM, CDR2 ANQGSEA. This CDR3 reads CNVEGRSTDTQYF. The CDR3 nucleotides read TGCAACGTTGAGGGCAGGAGCACAGATACGCAGTATTTT.

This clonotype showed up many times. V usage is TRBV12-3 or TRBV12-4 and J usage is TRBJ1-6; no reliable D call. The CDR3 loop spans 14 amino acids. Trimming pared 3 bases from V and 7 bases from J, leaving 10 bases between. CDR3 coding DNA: TGTGCCAGCAGTTTGCCAGTCGGAAATTCACCCCTCCACTTT. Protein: CASSLPVGNSPLHF.

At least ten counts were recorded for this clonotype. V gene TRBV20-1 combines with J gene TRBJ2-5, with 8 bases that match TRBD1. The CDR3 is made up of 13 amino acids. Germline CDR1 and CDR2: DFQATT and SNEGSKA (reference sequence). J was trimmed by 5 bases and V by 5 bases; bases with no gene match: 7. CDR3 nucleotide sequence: TGCAGTGCTCCCCGGACAGGGACTGAGACCCAGTACTTC. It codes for CSAPRTGTETQYF.

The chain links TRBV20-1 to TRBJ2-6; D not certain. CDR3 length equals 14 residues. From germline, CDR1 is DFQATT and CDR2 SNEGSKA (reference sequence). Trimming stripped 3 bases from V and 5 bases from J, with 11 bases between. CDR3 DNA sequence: TGCAGTGCTAGTGTGGCCCGGAGGGCCAACGTCCTGACTTTC. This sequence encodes CSASVARRANVLTF.

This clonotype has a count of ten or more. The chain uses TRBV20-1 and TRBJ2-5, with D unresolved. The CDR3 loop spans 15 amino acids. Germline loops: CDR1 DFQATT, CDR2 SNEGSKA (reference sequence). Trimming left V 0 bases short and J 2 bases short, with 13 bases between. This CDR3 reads CSARENGVWQETQYF. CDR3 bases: TGCAGTGCTAGAGAGAATGGTGTTTGGCAAGAGACCCAGTACTTC.

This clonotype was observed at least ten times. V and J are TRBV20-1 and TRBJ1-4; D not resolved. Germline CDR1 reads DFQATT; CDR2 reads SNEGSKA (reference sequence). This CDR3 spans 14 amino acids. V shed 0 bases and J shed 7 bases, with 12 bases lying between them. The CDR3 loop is CSARDRVTIEKLFF. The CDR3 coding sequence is TGCAGTGCTAGAGATCGAGTAACAATTGAAAAACTGTTTTTT.

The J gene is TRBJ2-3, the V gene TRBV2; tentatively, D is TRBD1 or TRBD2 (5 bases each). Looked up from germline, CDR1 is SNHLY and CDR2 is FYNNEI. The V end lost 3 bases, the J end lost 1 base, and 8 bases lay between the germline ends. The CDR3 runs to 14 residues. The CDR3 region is CASSETGRTDTQYF. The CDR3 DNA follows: TGTGCCAGCAGTGAGACGGGACGCACAGATACGCAGTATTTT.